One sample yielded the 22 T cell receptor beta chains listed below, sequenced in a study of blood T cell repertoires in COVID-19. TCRdb's copy holds only in-frame clones and misses some; the assay was immunoSEQ multiplex PCR. The data contain 150,000 to 200,000 clones, 85% to 90% of them seen just once; the ten biggest clones take up roughly 9.7%. The sample comprised peripheral blood. These receptors originate from an older woman with COVID-19, enrolled during active disease.

The rearrangement links TRBV19 to TRBJ2-1, with 8 bases lining up with TRBD1. The length of the CDR3 is 15 residues. V trimming: 1 base; J trimming: 8 bases; junction bases outside the gene matches: 7. CDR1 LNHDA and CDR2 SQIVND come from the germline V gene (reference sequence). CDR3 amino acids: CASSIATGGPYEQFF. The CDR3 DNA reads as TGTGCCAGTAGTATAGCTACAGGGGGTCCCTATGAGCAGTTCTTC. The full variable domain, completed using reference TRBV19 and TRBJ2-1, is DGGITQSPKYLFRKEGQNVTLSCEQNLNHDAMYWYRQDPGQGLRLIYYSQIVNDFQKGDIAEGYSVSREKKESFPLTVTSAQKNPTAFYLCASSIATGGPYEQFFGPGTRLTVL.

This clone was counted once. This chain uses TRBV3-1 (or the pseudogene TRBV3-2) with TRBJ2-1; 10 bases are shared with TRBD2. The V segment lost 4 bases and the J segment 10 bases; nucleotides outside the gene matches: 13. The CDR3 has 16 residues. From germline, CDR1 is LGHDT and CDR2 YNNKEL (reference sequence). CDR3 protein: CASSPETAGGTVEQFF. CDR3 in DNA: TGTGCCAGCAGCCCAGAGACAGCGGGGGGGACCGTAGAGCAGTTCTTC.

This rearrangement joins TRBV9 to TRBJ2-1; 10 bases are shared with TRBD2. V was pared by 4 bases and J by 2 bases, with 3 bases of the junction left unmatched. The germline V gene encodes CDR1 SGDLS and CDR2 YYNGEE. This CDR3 is 15 amino acids long. CDR3 protein: CASSNGLAAYNEQFF. As DNA, the CDR3 is TGTGCCAGCAGCAATGGACTAGCGGCCTACAATGAGCAGTTCTTC.

Only a few counts were recorded for this clone. The chain recombines TRBV27 with TRBJ1-6; unclear D gene. Trimming took 0 bases from V and 10 from J, leaving 10 bases between them. This CDR3 has 14 amino acids. The V gene's germline CDR1 is MNHEY and CDR2 SMNVEV (reference sequence). CDR3 residues: CASSLSSGVSPLHF. CDR3 nucleotide sequence: TGTGCCAGCAGTTTATCATCCGGGGTGTCACCCCTCCACTTT.

This chain joins TRBV11-3 and TRBJ2-6; D might be TRBD2 (5 bases). Per germline, CDR1 SGHNT and CDR2 YENEEA. There are 15 residues in the CDR3. The V end was cut by 3 bases, the J end by 0 bases, with 6 bases between. The CDR3 coding sequence is TGTGCCAGCAGCTTGAGGGTCTCTGGGGCCAACGTCCTGACTTTC. Translation gives CASSLRVSGANVLTF.

The chain combines TRBV27 with TRBJ2-7; TRBD2 agrees at 8 bases. The junction had 8 bases not matched to a gene; V was cut back by 0 bases and J by 4 bases. This CDR3 spans 16 amino acids. Germline V gene lookup returns CDR1 MNHEY and CDR2 SMNVEV (reference sequence). Written as DNA, the CDR3 is TGTGCCAGCAGTTTATCTCCGACTAGCGTCGGGTACGAGCAGTACTTC. Encoded protein: CASSLSPTSVGYEQYF.

Points on this clone: A read error may account for a junction end that differs from germline. The genes are TRBV7-9 and TRBJ1-2; 8 nucleotides align to TRBD1. CDR3 size: 12 residues. CDR1 SEHNR and CDR2 FQNEAQ come from the germline V gene (reference sequence). This CDR3 reads CASSLAMDRVCF. Written as DNA, the CDR3 is TGTGCCAGCAGCTTAGCTATGGACAGGGTGTGCTTC.

The chain carries TRBV24-1 and TRBJ2-5, with D tentatively TRBD1 (6 bases). The V end lost 0 bases, the J end lost 1 base, and 11 bases lay between the germline ends. Germline V gives CDR1 KGHDR, CDR2 SFDVKD. This CDR3 region has 16 residues. The CDR3 loop reads CATSDLGGRSQETQYF. The CDR3 coding sequence is TGTGCCACCAGTGATTTGGGGGGCCGGTCCCAAGAGACCCAGTACTTC.

This chain connects TRBV29-1 to TRBJ1-2; D is perhaps TRBD1 (6 bases). The V gene's germline CDR1 is SQVTM and CDR2 ANQGSEA. Trimming removed 5 bases from V and 4 bases from J, with 8 bases in between. CDR3 size: 11 residues. This chain's CDR3 is CSVSGVYGYTF. CDR3 nucleotide sequence: TGCAGCGTTTCAGGGGTCTATGGCTACACCTTC.

V and J are TRBV20-1 and TRBJ2-1; TRBD2 might be the D (5 bases). Trimming pared 3 bases from V and 0 bases from J, leaving 6 bases between. Germline lookup yields CDR1 DFQATT and CDR2 SNEGSKA (reference sequence). This CDR3 contains 13 residues. For the CDR3, the DNA is TGCAGTGCTAGTACTAGCTCCTACAATGAGCAGTTCTTC. Its translation: CSASTSSYNEQFF.

V is TRBV12-3 or TRBV12-4 and J is TRBJ1-2; the match to TRBD1 covers 9 bases. The CDR3 is 13 amino acids. The V and J ends lost 5 bases and 6 bases, in that order; junction bases with no gene match: 4. The CDR3 nucleotides are TGTGCCAGCAGTATGACAGGGGGTGATGGCTACACCTTC. It codes for CASSMTGGDGYTF.

This chain connects TRBV19 to TRBJ2-1; 10 bases are a match to TRBD1. Trimming took 4 bases from V and 4 from J; bases not matched to a gene: 4. The CDR3 length is 15 residues. The V gene's germline CDR1 is LNHDA and CDR2 SQIVND (reference sequence). In nucleotides, the CDR3 is TGTGCCAGTAGTAAAGGACAGGGGGGATACAATGAGCAGTTCTTC. Residues: CASSKGQGGYNEQFF.

The gene calls are TRBV6-7 and TRBJ2-2; 7 bases are shared with TRBD2. TRBV6-7 is reported as an ORF; its role is uncertain. Germline trimming cut 2 bases from V and 3 bases from J; bases unmatched to any gene: 15. The CDR3 totals 19 residues. Written as DNA, the CDR3 is TGTGCCAGCAGTTACCCTAGAGCCACTTTGGGGGGGGACACCGGGGAGCTGTTTTTT. Translation: CASSYPRATLGGDTGELFF.

This chain connects TRBV30 to TRBJ1-5; the D is unclear. Trimming removed 4 bases from V and 6 bases from J, with 13 bases in between. CDR3 size: 13 residues. Looked up from germline, CDR1 is GTSNPN and CDR2 is SVGIG (reference sequence). The CDR3: CAWTGEGSQPQHF. DNA of the CDR3: TGTGCCTGGACCGGGGAGGGCAGTCAGCCCCAGCATTTT.

The chain recombines TRBV4-1 with TRBJ1-1, with 11 bases matching TRBD1. Germline values: CDR1 MGHRA, CDR2 YSYEKL. There are 15 residues in the CDR3. After removal of 4 bases from V and 4 bases from J, the junction contained 5 bases not matched to a gene. The CDR3 DNA reads TGCGCCAGCAGCCGAGGACAGGGGGCGAGCACTGAAGCTTTCTTT. It is translated as CASSRGQGASTEAFF.

V gene TRBV24-1 combines with J gene TRBJ2-5; TRBD2 matches 15 bases. The CDR3 covers 23 residues. V dropped 3 bases and J dropped 0; count of bases not matched to a gene: 19. Germline loops: CDR1 KGHDR, CDR2 SFDVKD. CDR3: CATSDGVMTGLAGGARYQETQYF. CDR3 DNA sequence: TGTGCCACCAGTGATGGGGTAATGACGGGACTAGCGGGAGGAGCGAGGTACCAAGAGACCCAGTACTTC.

This chain connects TRBV30 to TRBJ1-5; weak D call: TRBD1 (6 bases). The CDR3 contains 16 residues. CDR1 is GTSNPN and CDR2 is SVGIG in the germline V gene (reference sequence). V shed 0 bases and J shed 0 bases, with 12 bases lying between them. The CDR3 loop is CAWSVSRTVSNQPQHF. The CDR3, as DNA: TGTGCCTGGAGTGTATCCCGGACAGTTAGCAATCAGCCCCAGCATTTT.

This sequence joins TRBV6-2 or TRBV6-3 and TRBJ1-5; TRBD1 might be the D (5 bases). The V gene's germline CDR1 is MNHEY and CDR2 SVGEGT. Trimming took off 2 bases at V and 4 bases at J, with 21 bases between the two ends. CDR3 length: 18 residues. CDR3 in amino acids: CASSYKKWAGRANQPQHF. The CDR3 nucleotides are TGTGCCAGCAGTTACAAGAAGTGGGCAGGGAGGGCGAATCAGCCCCAGCATTTT.

This chain links TRBV4-3 with TRBJ2-7, with 8 bases that match TRBD1. Trimming took 1 base from V and 3 from J; bases not matched to a gene: 2. This CDR3 comprises 14 residues. The germline V gene has CDR1 LGHNA and CDR2 YSLEER. The CDR3 loop reads CASSQGQGSYEQYF. CDR3 sequence (DNA): TGCGCCAGCAGCCAAGGACAGGGGAGCTACGAGCAGTACTTC.

V gene TRBV19 combines with J gene TRBJ1-2; 7 nucleotides match TRBD1. The CDR3 is 14 residues long. CDR1 is LNHDA, CDR2 SQIVND, per germline (reference sequence). Trimming at V came to 6 bases and at J to 2 bases, leaving 6 bases not matched to a gene. The CDR3 region has the DNA TGTGCCAGTAGAGGACAGGATCGAAACTATGGCTACACCTTC. It specifies CASRGQDRNYGYTF.

The rearrangement links TRBV6-5 to TRBJ1-4; D possibly corresponds to TRBD1 (6 bases). V was trimmed by 6 bases and J by 7 bases, leaving 9 bases between them. Germline CDR1 is MNHEY and CDR2 is SVGAGI. The CDR3 length is 12 residues. CDR3 DNA sequence: TGTGCCAGCAGCCCACAGGGTGAAAAACTGTTTTTT. Protein product: CASSPQGEKLFF.

V is TRBV5-1 and J is TRBJ1-6; weak D call: TRBD1 (5 bases). This CDR3 is 15 amino acids long. Germline values: CDR1 SGHRS, CDR2 YFSETQ. V shed 0 bases and J shed 5 bases, with 9 bases lying between them. In nucleotides, the CDR3 is TGCGCCAGCAGCTTGGTTGTAGGGGATAATTCACCCCTCCACTTT. Protein sequence: CASSLVVGDNSPLHF.